Below, 19 T cell receptor beta chains from the same sample are listed, as sequenced in a study of T-cell memory formation after mild COVID-19. TCRdb reprocessed the 5' RACE reads with MiXCR, giving one entry per CDR3 protein. The sample lists about 100,000 distinct CDR3 sequences; over 15% were seen once. Source material: PBMCs or a T cell subset sorted from them (not recorded which). The receptors come from a man younger than 35 who had mild COVID-19 (a few samples of this study predate the infection). Cell type and time point are not known.

The rearrangement joins TRBV5-6 to TRBJ2-5, with D possibly TRBD2 on 6 matching bases. The CDR3 is 14 amino acids. V lost 7 bases to trimming and J lost 10 bases, with 23 bases between them. Germline V gene sequence: CDR1 SGHDT, CDR2 YYEEEE. The CDR3 reads CASLWGTETEGQYF. For the CDR3, the DNA is TGTGCCAGCCTGTGGGGGACTGAGACTGAGGGCCAGTACTTC.

This clonotype has ten or more counts. The rearrangement links TRBV6-2 or TRBV6-3 to TRBJ2-3; no definite D call. This CDR3 is built from 12 residues. V dropped 4 bases and J dropped 1 base, with 3 bases sitting between them. The germline V gene has CDR1 MNHEY and CDR2 SVGEGT. The CDR3 region has the DNA TGTGCCAGCAGTTCGGGCACAGATACGCAGTATTTT. Its protein product is CASSSGTDTQYF.

This clonotype was detected many times. The chain couples TRBV5-4 to TRBJ1-3, with D possibly being TRBD1 (5 bases). The germline V gene encodes CDR1 SGHNT and CDR2 YYREEE (reference sequence). The CDR3 spans 13 residues. Between the trimmed V and J ends, which lost 0 bases and 7 bases, there was a span of 8 bases. CDR3 bases: TGTGCCAGCAGCTTGGCCCAGGGCAACACCATATATTTT. The encoded protein is CASSLAQGNTIYF.

The chain has TRBV2 and TRBJ1-4; D perhaps matches TRBD1 (5 bases). The CDR3 spans 13 residues. With 7 bases removed from V and 7 bases from J, the gap between germline ends came to 13 bases. Per the germline V gene, CDR1 is SNHLY and CDR2 is FYNNEI. The CDR3 bases are TGTGCCAGCATGAGGGGATCTGGTGAAAAACTGTTTTTT. Translation: CASMRGSGEKLFF.

The genes are TRBV7-9 and TRBJ2-3, with 11 nucleotides matching TRBD1. The CDR3 sequence is 15 residues long. Germline CDR1 reads SEHNR; CDR2 reads FQNEAQ (reference sequence). V lost 5 bases, J lost 4 bases, and 5 bases stayed unmatched. DNA for the CDR3: TGTGCCAGCAGCCCCGGACAGGGGGCCCCAGATACGCAGTATTTT. Protein: CASSPGQGAPDTQYF.

The V and J genes are TRBV6-2 or TRBV6-3 and TRBJ2-2, with D perhaps assigned TRBD1 or TRBD2 (5 bases each). Trimming removed 6 bases at V and 3 bases at J, with 14 bases between. This CDR3 is 15 amino acids long. Germline values: CDR1 MNHEY, CDR2 SVGEGT. The DNA of the CDR3 is TGTGCCAGCAGAGAGCCCGGGACGGACACCGGGGAGCTGTTTTTT. Its protein is CASREPGTDTGELFF.

This clonotype has a handful of counts. DNA for the CDR3: TGTGCCAGCTCACCGAATGGGGATGAGCAGTTCTTC. Translation: CASSPNGDEQFF. J is TRBJ2-1 and V is TRBV18; D is uncertain. V lost 3 bases and J 8 bases, leaving 8 bases between the germline ends. Germline CDR1 is KGHSH and CDR2 is LQKENI. The CDR3 is made up of 12 amino acids.

This clonotype was seen only a few times. The chain has TRBV5-5 and TRBJ2-3, with D possibly matching TRBD2 (6 bases). The CDR3 is 13 residues long. Germline CDR1 reads SGHKS; CDR2 reads YYEKEE (reference sequence). The V end lost 4 bases, the J end lost 1 base, and 7 bases lay between the germline ends. The chain's CDR3 is CASSPGGTDTQYF. As DNA, the CDR3 is TGTGCCAGCAGCCCGGGGGGCACAGATACGCAGTATTTT.

This clonotype was observed many times. The genes are TRBV15 and TRBJ1-5, with D unresolved. There are 17 residues in the CDR3. Trimming took 0 bases from V and 1 from J, leaving 13 bases between them. Germline CDR1 LNHNV, CDR2 YYDKDF (reference sequence). For the CDR3, the DNA is TGTGCCACCAGCAGAGATGTGGCAGGACCAAGCAATCAGCCCCAGCATTTT. It yields the protein CATSRDVAGPSNQPQHF. Full variable domain (missing parts from reference TRBV15 and TRBJ1-5): DAMVIQNPRYQVTQFGKPVTLSCSQTLNHNVMYWYQQKSSQAPKLLFHYYDKDFNNEADTPDNFQSRRPNTSFCFLDIRSPGLGDTAMYLCATSRDVAGPSNQPQHFGDGTRLSIL.

The V call is TRBV11-2, the J call TRBJ2-7, with D possibly being TRBD1 or TRBD2 (5 bases each). The CDR3 is 14 residues long. Looked up from germline, CDR1 is SGHAT and CDR2 is FQNNGV. The V gene lost 5 bases and the J gene lost 4 bases, with 15 bases spanning the gap. Here the CDR3 DNA reads TGTGCCAGCAGCAGGGACCAGGGTGGATACGAGCAGTACGTC. Translating gives CASSRDQGGYEQYV.

This clonotype was picked up a small number of times. The chain recombines TRBV6-2 or TRBV6-3 with TRBJ2-6; no definite D call. The CDR3 length is 17 residues. Germline values: CDR1 MNHEY, CDR2 SVGEGT. V was trimmed by 1 base and J by 0 bases, leaving 10 bases between them. The CDR3 spells CASSYLGPSSGANVLTF. CDR3 nucleotides: TGTGCCAGCAGTTACTTAGGGCCGAGCTCTGGGGCCAACGTCCTGACTTTC.

This clonotype was seen a handful of times. The gene calls are TRBV7-2 and TRBJ1-5, with D possibly being TRBD1 (5 bases). V was shortened by 5 bases and J by 8 bases, with 13 bases between the two germline ends. Germline V CDR1 and CDR2: SGHTA, FQGNSA. This CDR3 has 13 amino acids. The chain's CDR3 is CASSQSGTEPQHF. CDR3 DNA: TGTGCCAGCAGCCAAAGCGGGACGGAGCCCCAGCATTTT.

V usage is TRBV7-9 and J usage is TRBJ1-2, with TRBD1 matching 10 bases. The germline V gene encodes CDR1 SEHNR and CDR2 FQNEAQ (reference sequence). V was pared by 2 bases and J by 8 bases, with 8 bases of the junction left unmatched. CDR3 size: 15 residues. The CDR3: CASSLLLGQGRGYTF. The DNA for the CDR3 is TGTGCCAGCAGCTTATTGCTGGGACAGGGGAGAGGCTACACCTTC.

There are a few counts of this clonotype. This chain joins TRBV6-5 and TRBJ2-2; no reliable D call. This CDR3 has 14 residues. V was clipped by 1 base and J by 1 base, with 4 bases between them. Germline assignment: CDR1 MNHEY and CDR2 SVGAGI. The DNA for the CDR3 is TGTGCCAGCAGTTACTGGGGGAACACCGGGGAGCTGTTTTTT. Protein sequence: CASSYWGNTGELFF.

The chain has TRBV14 and TRBJ2-1; a weak D match, TRBD2 (5 bases). CDR3 length equals 18 residues. V was clipped by 0 bases and J by 7 bases, with 22 bases between them. Germline V CDR1 and CDR2: SGHDN, FVKESK. As DNA, the CDR3 is TGTGCCAGCAGCCAAGAAACACATCCGGGGAGCCTTATGAATGAGCAGTTCTTC. It codes for CASSQETHPGSLMNEQFF.

This clonotype was picked up a small number of times. J is TRBJ1-2 and V is TRBV7-2; 11 nucleotides match TRBD1. Trimming at V came to 5 bases and at J to 5 bases, leaving 7 bases not matched to a gene. CDR1 is SGHTA, CDR2 FQGNSA, per germline. This CDR3 has 15 residues. The CDR3 region has the DNA TGTGCCAGCAGCCGTCCGGGACAGGGGGTATATGGCTACACCTTC. This translates into CASSRPGQGVYGYTF.

The genes are TRBV7-8 and TRBJ1-2; 7 bases match TRBD1. Germline CDR1 and CDR2: SGHVS and FQNEAQ. Trimming removed 5 bases from V and 4 bases from J; junction bases left unmatched: 10. This CDR3 has 15 amino acids. CDR3 in DNA: TGTGCCAGCAGCATACACAGGGGCCGGAGCTATGGCTACACCTTC. This gives the protein CASSIHRGRSYGYTF.

This clonotype was recorded at least ten times. The CDR3 DNA reads TGTGCCAGCAGTTTATCCCGCAGGGAAGAGACCCAGTACTTC. This sequence encodes CASSLSRREETQYF. This chain connects TRBV27 to TRBJ2-5; possible D gene TRBD1, 5 bases. The CDR3 spans 14 residues. Germline loops: CDR1 MNHEY, CDR2 SMNVEV (reference sequence). V lost 0 bases and J lost 3, with 8 bases in between.

This clonotype was counted only a few times. The chain joins TRBV20-1 to TRBJ2-1, with D unclear. CDR1 is DFQATT, CDR2 SNEGSKA, per germline (reference sequence). This CDR3 comprises 12 residues. The V gene lost 0 bases and the J gene lost 9 bases, with 9 bases spanning the gap. The CDR3 spells CSARDDPTEQFF. The CDR3 DNA follows: TGCAGTGCTAGAGATGATCCGACTGAGCAGTTCTTC.